This TCR beta chain was found in a study of T-cell reconstitution after alpha-beta-depleted transplantation in children. Study-wide results and limits: Diversity and T-cell counts at one year after transplant derived mostly from new T cells. Surviving recipient T cells and thymic progenitors underlay high day-60 TCRbeta diversity in some patients.

Unique molecular identifiers were incorporated when the TCRbeta library was constructed. TCRdb reanalysed the PCR reads using MiXCR and keeps one entry per CDR3 protein. This table holds more than 300,000 distinct CDR3 sequences, about 17% found once. This clonotype showed up just a few times. The target antigen is unknown. This CDR3 is 14 amino acids long. Germline V lookup: CDR1 SGHTA, CDR2 FQGTGA. Trimming removed 1 base from V and 4 bases from J, with 8 bases in between. Material: PBMCs, mostly from graft donor cells, obtained 360 days after TCRalphabeta/CD19-depleted stem cell transplant. This receptor was identified in a male patient aged 2-15 years who had a stem cell transplant for acute lymphoblastic leukemia, so the T cells may come from the graft donor. The rearrangement uses TRBV7-3 and TRBJ2-1; D gene uncertain. CDR3 amino acids: CASSLNGAYNEQFF. The CDR3, as DNA: TGTGCCAGCAGCTTAAACGGCGCGTACAATGAGCAGTTCTTC.